This T cell receptor beta chain was sequenced during a study of T cells after yellow fever vaccination. This clonotype turned up a few times. As yet, its antigen is unknown. TCRdb redid the calling of the 5' RACE reads with MiXCR, one entry per CDR3 protein. Here the sample spans approximately 610,000 distinct CDR3 sequences, roughly 17% being singletons. CDR1 and CDR2 from the germline V gene are MNHEY and SVGEGT. Trimming cost V 9 bases and J 0 bases, with 12 bases left between them. The CDR3 extends over 14 amino acids. Whole-study results and caveats: The secondary response was weaker, and its peak arrived faster, on day 5 versus 15.

Specimen: PBMCs, collected about 5 days after the first yellow fever vaccination. The receptor was isolated from a man aged 18 to 29 who received the YFV17D yellow fever vaccine. The V and J genes are TRBV6-2 or TRBV6-3 and TRBJ1-5; D perhaps matches TRBD1 (6 bases). The CDR3 DNA sequence: TGTGCCAGACATGACAGGACTAGCAATCAGCCCCAGCATTTT. Its protein product is CARHDRTSNQPQHF.